Presented here are 20 T cell receptor beta chains from one specimen sequenced in a study of shared clonotypes between healthy human individuals. The method was immunoSEQ multiplex PCR; TCRdb's version includes in-frame clones alone and lacks a portion of them. The sample contains 2 million to 2.5 million clones, roughly 93% of which appear only once. Sample: naive CD4+ T cells from PBMCs. Subset: CD45RA+ positively selected. The origin of the receptors is a man between 18 and 35 years old in good health. Some clones in this sample may be carry-over from other donors' samples.

The chain couples TRBV7-6 to TRBJ2-5, with D perhaps TRBD2 (5 bases). CDR1 is SGHVS, CDR2 FNYEAQ, per germline. The CDR3 is 16 residues long. V was pared by 1 base and J by 5 bases, with 17 bases between. The CDR3 is CASSLVSRANRETQYF. Here the CDR3 DNA reads TGTGCCAGCAGCTTAGTTTCGCGGGCAAACCGGGAGACCCAGTACTTC.

The chain has TRBV4-3 and TRBJ2-3; possibly TRBD2 for D (5 bases). The germline CDR1 and CDR2 sequences are LGHNA and YSLEER. The CDR3 is 16 amino acids. The V end lost 4 bases, the J end lost 0 bases, and 14 bases lay between the germline ends. CDR3 protein: CASSRLVAPSTDTQYF. The CDR3 nucleotides read TGCGCCAGCAGCCGACTGGTAGCGCCTAGCACAGATACGCAGTATTTT.

The chain recombines TRBV9 with TRBJ2-1, with D possibly TRBD1 on 5 matching bases. Per germline, CDR1 SGDLS and CDR2 YYNGEE. The CDR3 sequence is 13 residues long. Trimming pared 2 bases from V and 13 bases from J, leaving 16 bases between. The CDR3 is CASSVAGSYLQFF. The DNA for the CDR3 is TGTGCCAGCAGCGTGGCAGGGTCGTACCTTCAGTTCTTC.

The chain couples TRBV7-9 to TRBJ1-1, with 7 nucleotides matching TRBD1. Germline CDR1 and CDR2: SEHNR and FQNEAQ (reference sequence). The CDR3 runs to 16 residues. V lost 2 bases and J lost 1; bases outside the gene matches: 7. This chain's CDR3 is CASSLSGGGKNTEAFF. The CDR3 DNA reads as TGTGCCAGCAGCTTATCAGGGGGAGGGAAGAACACTGAAGCTTTCTTT.

The chain links TRBV9 to TRBJ2-7; no clear D. There are 15 residues in the CDR3. The germline V and J ends were trimmed by 0 bases and 2 bases, with 12 bases remaining between them. Germline V gene sequence: CDR1 SGDLS, CDR2 YYNGEE. CDR3 amino acids: CASSVAPNTPYEQYF. The CDR3 nucleotides read TGTGCCAGCAGCGTAGCCCCTAATACTCCCTACGAGCAGTACTTC.

This chain joins TRBV4-3 and TRBJ2-3; TRBD2 aligns across 16 bases. Losses at the gene ends were 0 bases for V and 5 bases for J; bases not matched to a gene: 5. The CDR3 is 18 residues long. Per germline, CDR1 LGHNA and CDR2 YSLEER. CDR3 DNA: TGCGCCAGCAGCCAAGATAGGGGACTAGCGGGAGGGCGAGATACGCAGTATTTT. Its translation is CASSQDRGLAGGRDTQYF.

The J gene is TRBJ1-1, the V gene TRBV6-5, with a tentative D call TRBD1 (5 bases). Germline values: CDR1 MNHEY, CDR2 SVGAGI. This CDR3 is 14 amino acids long. V was pared by 4 bases and J by 6 bases, with 15 bases between. The CDR3 region has the DNA TGTGCCAGCAGTTCGGGACGCGGGGGTGCTGAAGCTTTCTTT. Its translation is CASSSGRGGAEAFF.

The gene calls are TRBV5-1 and TRBJ2-3; 7 nucleotides line up with TRBD2. Germline lookup yields CDR1 SGHRS and CDR2 YFSETQ. The CDR3 is made up of 15 amino acids. V shed 4 bases, J shed 4 bases, and the junction held 9 bases outside the gene matches. The CDR3: CASSETSPGPDTQYF. CDR3 nucleotides: TGCGCCAGCAGCGAGACTAGCCCCGGGCCAGATACGCAGTATTTT.

Only one count was recorded for this clone. This specimen includes other DNA sequences encoding the same CDR3. V is TRBV5-1 and J is TRBJ2-5, with D hard to call. The CDR3 is 14 residues long. CDR1 and CDR2 (germline): SGHRS, YFSETQ. V lost 0 bases and J 2 bases, leaving 8 bases between the germline ends. CDR3 in DNA: TGCGCCAGCAGCTTGGTCTCCCCTCAAGAGACCCAGTACTTC. Protein: CASSLVSPQETQYF.

This clone was recorded only once. Other nucleotide sequences from this sample produce the same CDR3. The V gene is TRBV28, the J gene TRBJ1-1; no clear D. V dropped 5 bases and J dropped 0 bases, with 7 bases sitting between them. The CDR3 consists of 13 residues. CDR1 MDHEN and CDR2 SYDVKM come from the germline V gene. The CDR3 sequence: CASSPALNTEAFF. Written as DNA, the CDR3 is TGTGCCAGCAGTCCCGCATTGAACACTGAAGCTTTCTTT. The variable domain in full, completed from reference TRBV28 and TRBJ1-1, reads DVKVTQSSRYLVKRTGEKVFLECVQDMDHENMFWYRQDPGLGLRLIYFSYDVKMKEKGDIPEGYSVSREKKERFSLILESASTNQTSMYLCASSPALNTEAFFGQGTRLTVV.

This chain joins TRBV7-9 and TRBJ2-7; no definite D call. The germline gives CDR1 SEHNR, CDR2 FQNEAQ (reference sequence). Trimming cost V 5 bases and J 2 bases, with 16 bases left between them. This CDR3 spans 15 amino acids. The CDR3 here is CASSPIAATTYEQYF. CDR3 nucleotide sequence: TGTGCCAGCAGCCCGATCGCGGCCACCACCTACGAGCAGTACTTC. The complete variable domain, with remaining parts taken from reference TRBV7-9 and TRBJ2-7, reads DTGVSQNPRHKITKRGQNVTFRCDPISEHNRLYWYRQTLGQGPEFLTYFQNEAQLEKSRLLSDRFSAERPKGSFSTLEIQRTEQGDSAMYLCASSPIAATTYEQYFGPGTRLTVT.

The rearrangement joins TRBV27 to TRBJ1-2, with D tentatively TRBD1 (5 bases). Germline V gives CDR1 MNHEY, CDR2 SMNVEV (reference sequence). This CDR3 has 16 amino acids. The V end was cut by 6 bases, the J end by 2 bases, with 19 bases between. CDR3 coding DNA: TGTGCCAGCAGGCGATCCGGGGCCGAGGGGAACTATGGCTACACCTTC. Its protein product is CASRRSGAEGNYGYTF.

The chain links TRBV19 to TRBJ1-3; possibly TRBD1 for D (6 bases). Germline CDR1 is LNHDA and CDR2 is SQIVND (reference sequence). This CDR3 comprises 15 residues. Trimming cost V 4 bases and J 0 bases, with 10 bases left between them. CDR3 sequence reads: CASSTTGTSGNTIYF. As DNA, the CDR3 is TGTGCCAGTAGTACCACAGGGACCTCTGGAAACACCATATATTTT.

The V and J genes are TRBV5-4 and TRBJ2-7; 11 nucleotides agree with TRBD2. The CDR3 sequence is 14 residues long. CDR1 and CDR2 from the germline V gene are SGHNT and YYREEE (reference sequence). V dropped 2 bases and J dropped 4; count of bases not matched to a gene: 2. This CDR3 reads CASSLASGRYEQYF. In DNA form, the CDR3 reads TGTGCCAGCAGCTTAGCTAGCGGGAGGTACGAGCAGTACTTC.

V and J are TRBV27 and TRBJ2-3, with D perhaps matching TRBD1 (5 bases). V lost 3 bases, J lost 1 base, and 8 bases lay in between. CDR1 is MNHEY and CDR2 is SMNVEV in the germline V gene (reference sequence). The CDR3 is 14 amino acids. CDR3 protein: CASSLGLGTDTQYF. Here the CDR3 DNA reads TGTGCCAGCAGTTTGGGGCTTGGCACAGATACGCAGTATTTT.

The chain combines TRBV6-1 with TRBJ2-5; D perhaps matches TRBD2 (7 bases). The V gene lost 7 bases and the J gene lost 5 bases, with 20 bases spanning the gap. Germline lookup yields CDR1 MNHNS and CDR2 SASEGT. The CDR3 covers 15 residues. The CDR3 nucleotides are TGTGCCAGCACGAGGGAGGGGGGGGATAGCGAGACCCAGTACTTC. Translating it yields CASTREGGDSETQYF.

V is TRBV5-1 and J is TRBJ2-2; TRBD2 aligns across 15 bases. V shed 3 bases, J shed 6 bases, and the junction held 15 bases outside the gene matches. Per germline, CDR1 SGHRS and CDR2 YFSETQ. The CDR3 has 20 residues. The chain's CDR3 is CASSSYPGTSGRTVPGELFF. The CDR3 coding sequence is TGCGCCAGCAGCTCATACCCCGGGACTAGCGGGAGGACGGTACCCGGGGAGCTGTTTTTT.

The rearrangement joins TRBV7-9 to TRBJ2-1; maybe TRBD2 (5 bases). This CDR3 is built from 13 residues. Trimming removed 5 bases from V and 3 bases from J, with 8 bases in between. Per the germline V gene, CDR1 is SEHNR and CDR2 is FQNEAQ (reference sequence). The CDR3 loop is CASSHGLYNEQFF. The CDR3 DNA is TGTGCCAGCAGCCATGGACTCTACAATGAGCAGTTCTTC.

The rearrangement links TRBV27 to TRBJ2-1; 7 nucleotides match TRBD2. Germline values: CDR1 MNHEY, CDR2 SMNVEV (reference sequence). Trimming removed 4 bases from V and 6 bases from J; junction bases left unmatched: 12. The CDR3 runs 16 residues. The CDR3 DNA reads as TGTGCCAGCAGTTGGGGGGGAGGGGTCCCCGGCAATGAGCAGTTCTTC. Translating gives CASSWGGGVPGNEQFF.

The chain joins TRBV28 to TRBJ1-1; D might be TRBD1 (5 bases). This CDR3 has 15 residues. The germline V and J ends were trimmed by 3 bases and 7 bases, with 18 bases remaining between them. Germline lookup yields CDR1 MDHEN and CDR2 SYDVKM. This CDR3 reads CASSLGGALGHEAFF. In DNA, the CDR3 is TGTGCCAGCAGTTTGGGAGGGGCACTGGGTCATGAAGCTTTCTTT.